A selection of T cell receptor beta chains follows, all from one sample in a study of PD-1 blockade in classical Hodgkin lymphoma. TCRdb's copy holds only in-frame clones and misses some; the assay was immunoSEQ multiplex PCR. The sample shows around 9,500 clones, approximately 81% of them seen only once. The sample here was CD4+ T cells from blood, taken before the fourth cycle of nivolumab. These receptors were collected from a human donor with classical Hodgkin lymphoma. The CDR3 runs from the conserved cysteine through the conserved F or W. The order of the fields is D gene, J gene, V gene, clone size, CDR3 DNA, CDR3 protein. A D gene is named only where the DNA matches it firmly. The size entry is marked missing in some rows and otherwise reads once, few, many or a size class.

>.|TRBJ2-2|TRBV19|.
TGTGCCACCAAGACCGGAGGGGCGAACACCGGGGAGCTGTTTTTT
CATKTGGANTGELFF
>TRBD2|TRBJ2-4|TRBV28|.
TGTGCCAGCAGTCCAAGCGGGACTTTAGCCAAAAACATTCAGTACTTC
CASSPSGTLAKNIQYF
>.|TRBJ2-1|TRBV11-3|.
TGTGCCAGCAGCTTAGGGTTTGGCGATGAGCAGTTCTTC
CASSLGFGDEQFF
>.|TRBJ2-7|TRBV28|.
TGTGCCAGCACCATAGGCGGGACAGCCTCCTACGAGCAGTACTTC
CASTIGGTASYEQYF
>.|TRBJ2-3|TRBV4-3|.
TGCGCCAGCAGCCGTCAAGCGGGTGACGAAGATACGCAGTATTTT
CASSRQAGDEDTQYF
>.|TRBJ2-1|TRBV6-1|.
TGTGCCAGCAAACCTCCCGGGTACTACAATGAGCAGTTCTTC
CASKPPGYYNEQFF
>.|TRBJ2-5|TRBV5-1|once
TGCGCCAGCAGCTTGGCCGGGGGCCAAGAGACCCAGTACTTC
CASSLAGGQETQYF
>TRBD2|TRBJ2-1|TRBV9|.
TGTGCCAGCAGCCTACGATGGGACGGGGGGGCTTTGGAGCAGTTCTTC
CASSLRWDGGALEQFF
>.|TRBJ2-2|TRBV5-1|.
TGCGCCAGCACCGAACAGGGGAGGACCGGGGAGCTGTTTTTT
CASTEQGRTGELFF
>.|TRBJ2-7|TRBV6-1|.
TGTGCCAGCAGTGGACAATCGAGGTCCTACGAGCAGTACTTC
CASSGQSRSYEQYF
>TRBD1|TRBJ1-6|TRBV5-5|.
TGTGCCAGCAGCTTGGATTTCTGGACAGGGTATAATTCACCCCTCCACTTT
CASSLDFWTGYNSPLHF
>TRBD2|TRBJ2-3|TRBV28|.
TGTGCCAGCAGCCCACCCCGCAGCGGGGGGTCGGTTACGCAGTATTTT
CASSPPRSGGSVTQYF
>TRBD2|TRBJ2-3|TRBV7-2|once
TGTGCCAGCAGCCTACTAGCGGGGGAAAGCACAGATACGCAGTATTTT
CASSLLAGESTDTQYF
>TRBD1|TRBJ1-3|TRBV9|.
TGTGCCAGCAGCTCCAGACAGGGTGGAAACACCATATATTTT
CASSSRQGGNTIYF
>.|TRBJ2-1|TRBV28|.
TGTGCCAGCAAGCTACAGGCCAATGAGCAGTTCTTC
CASKLQANEQFF
>.|TRBJ1-1|TRBV10-2|.
TGCGCCAGCAGTGACGTGTACACTGAAGCTTTCTTT
CASSDVYTEAFF
>TRBD2|TRBJ2-1|TRBV7-2|.
TGTGCCAGCAGCCCAGGTTTTGGGGTAGGGACTAGCAATGAGCAGTTCTTC
CASSPGFGVGTSNEQFF
>.|TRBJ1-2|TRBV15|.
TGTGCCACCAGCAGAGGCGGTTCCGGACAAGAAGTCTATGGCTACACCTTC
CATSRGGSGQEVYGYTF
>.|TRBJ1-1|TRBV6-9|.
TGTGCCAGCAGTTACTCTAGGCGGATGAACACTGAAGCTTTCTTT
CASSYSRRMNTEAFF
>TRBD1|TRBJ1-6|TRBV7-2|.
TGTGCCAGCGAGGACAGGCGATATAATTCACCCCTCCACTTT
CASEDRRYNSPLHF
>.|TRBJ1-1|TRBV7-9|.
TGTGCCAGCAGCTTAGGGGGCGGGGGCAGGAAGAACACTGAAGCTTTCTTT
CASSLGGGGRKNTEAFF
>.|TRBJ2-5|TRBV28|.
TGTGCCAGCAGTTCTGGCGGGGAAGCGCAAGAGACCCAGTACTTC
CASSSGGEAQETQYF
>TRBD1|TRBJ2-7|TRBV4-1|.
TGCGCCAGCAGCCCAGGACAGGGGGGAACCTACGAGCAGTACTTC
CASSPGQGGTYEQYF
>TRBD2|TRBJ2-5|TRBV2|few
TGTGCCAGCACCGTACGGGGGGGAGGGGTGACCCAGTACTTC
CASTVRGGGVTQYF
>.|TRBJ1-5|TRBV28|.
TGTGCCAGCAGTTTAGTTGATAGAGTTAATCAGCCCCAGCATTTT
CASSLVDRVNQPQHF
>.|TRBJ1-2|TRBV5-1|few
TGCGCCAGCAGCCTAGGCCATGGCTACACCTTC
CASSLGHGYTF
>TRBD1|TRBJ1-2|TRBV19|.
TGTGCCAGTGGAACCGGGACAGGGGGCCTTGACTATGGCTACACCTTC
CASGTGTGGLDYGYTF
>TRBD1|TRBJ2-2|TRBV5-1|.
TGCGCCAGCAGCAAGGACAGGGGCCACTTAACCGGGGAGCTGTTTTTT
CASSKDRGHLTGELFF
>TRBD2|TRBJ2-5|TRBV7-8|few
TGTGCCAGCAGCTTAGGGTTCGGTAGGGCGGGGGGGCCTCAGGATACCCAGTACTTC
CASSLGFGRAGGPQDTQYF
>.|TRBJ2-3|TRBV6-4|.
TGTGCCAGCAGTGACTCGGCACGCACAGATACGCAGTATTTT
CASSDSARTDTQYF
>.|TRBJ1-6|TRBV4-3|.
TGCGCCAGCAGCCCAACCTCCGGGGAGGGATTAAATTCACCCCTCCACTTT
CASSPTSGEGLNSPLHF
>.|TRBJ1-1|TRBV9|.
TGTGCCAGCAGTAAATCAGGGGTGAACACTGAAGCTTTCTTT
CASSKSGVNTEAFF
>TRBD2|TRBJ2-3|TRBV11-2|.
TGTGCCAGCAGCTTCACACGGACTAGGACAGATACGCAGTATTTT
CASSFTRTRTDTQYF
>.|TRBJ1-2|TRBV12-2|.
TGTGCAAGTCGCTTTTTCGGCACTTCCAATGGCTACACCTTC
CASRFFGTSNGYTF
>.|TRBJ1-1|TRBV11-2|.
TGTGCCAGCAGCTTAGAGGGCAAGAACACTGAAGCTTTCTTT
CASSLEGKNTEAFF
>.|TRBJ2-3|TRBV7-3|few
TGTGCCAGCAGCTTGAGGGAATCTAGCACAGATACGCAGTATTTT
CASSLRESSTDTQYF
>.|TRBJ2-5|TRBV15|.
TGTGCCACCAGCAGAGATCCGGGGAGCCAAGAGACCCAGTACTTC
CATSRDPGSQETQYF
>.|TRBJ1-1|TRBV6-6|.
TGTGCCAGCAGCCCGGGGGAAGGGGCCAGAAACACTGAAGCTTTCTTT
CASSPGEGARNTEAFF
>.|TRBJ1-1|TRBV19|.
TGTGCCAGTAGTACAGAAAGGGGGACTGAAGCTTTCTTT
CASSTERGTEAFF
>.|TRBJ2-5|TRBV15|.
TGTGCCACCAGCAGAGAGGTGACGGAGACCCAGTACTTC
CATSREVTETQYF
>TRBD1|TRBJ1-2|TRBV27|.
TGTGCCAGCAGTCCGGACAGGGGACTATGGCTACCACACACCTTC
CASSPDRGLWLPHTF
>.|TRBJ1-2|TRBV29-1|.
TGCAGCGCCTTGACAGGAACTTCCTATGGCTACACCTTC
CSALTGTSYGYTF
>.|TRBJ1-2|TRBV18|.
TGTGCCAGCTCACCACCCGGACGGCCCTATGGCTACACCTTC
CASSPPGRPYGYTF
>.|TRBJ1-5|TRBV27|.
TGTGCCAGCAGCGGAGGTCATATTAATCAGCCCCAGCATTTT
CASSGGHINQPQHF
>.|TRBJ1-1|TRBV6-4|.
TGTGCCAGCAGTGACAGGCAGGGGAAAGCTTTCTTT
CASSDRQGKAFF
>TRBD2|TRBJ2-1|TRBV28|.
TGTGCCAGCAGTTTAGGGAGGGCACGAGAGCAGTTCTTC
CASSLGRAREQFF
>TRBD1|TRBJ2-3|TRBV5-1|.
TGCGCCAGCAGCTTGGTGGTCGGACAGGGAACAGATACGCAGTATTTT
CASSLVVGQGTDTQYF
>.|TRBJ2-7|TRBV5-5|.
TGTGCCAGCAGCTTGGATTGGGCCAAGACCTACGAGCAGTACTTC
CASSLDWAKTYEQYF
>TRBD2|TRBJ2-5|TRBV6-1|few
TGTGCCAGCAGTGAAGCTTCGGGGGGGGGACAGACCCAGTACTTC
CASSEASGGGQTQYF
>.|TRBJ2-3|TRBV4-2|once
TGTGCCAGCAGCGACCAAGGTGCAGGGTTTAAAGATACGCAGTATTTT
CASSDQGAGFKDTQYF